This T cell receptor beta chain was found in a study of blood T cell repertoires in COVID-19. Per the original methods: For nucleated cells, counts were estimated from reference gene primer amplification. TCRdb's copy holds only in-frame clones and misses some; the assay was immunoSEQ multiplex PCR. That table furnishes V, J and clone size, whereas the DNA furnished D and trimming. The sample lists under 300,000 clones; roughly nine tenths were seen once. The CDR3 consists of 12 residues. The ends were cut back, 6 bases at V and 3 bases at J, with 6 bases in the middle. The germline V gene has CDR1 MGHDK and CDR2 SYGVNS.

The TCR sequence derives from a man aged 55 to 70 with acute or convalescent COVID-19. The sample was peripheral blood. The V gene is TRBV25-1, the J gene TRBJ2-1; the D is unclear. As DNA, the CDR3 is TGTGCCAGCAGCAGGCACTACAATGAGCAGTTCTTC. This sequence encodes CASSRHYNEQFF.